One T cell receptor beta chain is described in this entry. This sample includes further DNA sequences coding for the same CDR3. The source of the sample is a study of shared clonotypes between healthy human individuals. CDR3 length: 11 residues. Germline V gives CDR1 PRHDT, CDR2 FYEKMQ (reference sequence). Trimming removed 3 bases from V and 5 bases from J, with 3 bases in between. The authors loaded 150 to 250 ng DNA, about 30,000 T cell genomes, into sorted-subset replicate PCRs. This table comes from immunoSEQ multiplex PCR, and its TCRdb copy is limited to in-frame clones, with some not included. The sample has under 1,900,000 clones; approximately 98.5% are singletons. Donors were healthy HIV-negative adults without recently reported acute infections or vaccinations. Naive CD4+ cells were CD45RA-selected; the remaining cells were memory.

The chain has TRBV13 and TRBJ2-3; D is unclear. The sample was naive CD4+ T cells sorted from blood. Subset of the sample: CD45RA+ positively selected. This TCR was sampled from a man aged 30 to 45 in good health. CDR3 DNA: TGTGCCAGCAGCTTGGAAGATACGCAGTATTTT. Translation: CASSLEDTQYF.